Each of the 11 T cell receptor beta chains below was sequenced from the same sample in a study of shared clonotypes between healthy human individuals. Using immunoSEQ multiplex PCR, the repertoire was profiled, and TCRdb retains in-frame clones only, with some absent. The sample holds 400,000 to 500,000 clones, less than 80% seen once. Material for sequencing was PBMCs. Receptor source: a middle-aged woman in good health. Some clones in this sample may be carry-over from other donors' samples.

This clone was picked up a small number of times. The chain uses TRBV2 and TRBJ2-7; the D gene could be TRBD1 or TRBD2 (6 bases each). In germline, CDR1 is SNHLY, CDR2 FYNNEI. The CDR3 length is 13 residues. Deletions cut 6 bases from V and 7 bases from J, with 16 bases between. CDR3 nucleotides: TGTGCCAGCAGGAGGGGGACGGAGGGTGAGCAGTACTTC. This translates into CASRRGTEGEQYF.

This rearrangement joins TRBV28 to TRBJ1-2; D perhaps matches TRBD1 (6 bases). Germline V gene sequence: CDR1 MDHEN, CDR2 SYDVKM. V gave up 4 bases and J gave up 0 bases, with 15 bases separating them. CDR3 length: 16 residues. CDR3 in DNA: TGTGCCAGCAGTTCCCCGGGGGCAGGGACTAACTATGGCTACACCTTC. It specifies CASSSPGAGTNYGYTF.

The CDR3 loop reads CASSDGRGGTDTQYF. The CDR3 DNA is TGTGCCAGCAGTGACGGTAGGGGAGGCACAGATACGCAGTATTTT. The chain couples TRBV6-4 to TRBJ2-3; either TRBD1 or TRBD2 may fit D (5 bases each). Trimming shortened V by 2 bases and J by 1 base, and 10 bases separated the two germline ends. The CDR3 sequence is 15 residues long. Germline V lookup: CDR1 MRHNA, CDR2 SNTAGT.

V and J are TRBV6-1 and TRBJ2-1, with D tentatively TRBD1 (6 bases). Germline V lookup: CDR1 MNHNS, CDR2 SASEGT. Trimming removed 5 bases at V and 6 bases at J, with 17 bases between. This CDR3 has 15 residues. CDR3 bases: TGTGCCAGCAGTACCCACATCGGGGACACCAATGAGCAGTTCTTC. Translation: CASSTHIGDTNEQFF.

This clone was picked up one time. J is TRBJ2-3 and V is TRBV5-1, with D possibly being TRBD1 (6 bases). Germline CDR1 SGHRS, CDR2 YFSETQ. Trimming left V 4 bases short and J 4 bases short, with 10 bases between. The CDR3 runs to 13 residues. The CDR3 reads CASSPQGSDTQYF. The CDR3 DNA follows: TGCGCCAGCAGCCCCCAGGGGTCAGATACGCAGTATTTT. The full variable domain, in which reference TRBV5-1 and TRBJ2-3 provide the parts outside the CDR3, is KAGVTQTPRYLIKTRGQQVTLSCSPISGHRSVSWYQQTPGQGLQFLFEYFSETQRNKGNFPGRFSGRQFSNSRSEMNVSTLELGDSALYLCASSPQGSDTQYFGPGTRLTVL.

The V call is TRBV4-1, the J call TRBJ1-1, with 10 nucleotides matching TRBD1. This CDR3 region has 15 residues. Germline V gene data show CDR1 as MGHRA and CDR2 as YSYEKL. The V segment lost 3 bases and the J segment 1 base; nucleotides outside the gene matches: 2. The CDR3 reads CASSQTGGENTEAFF. In DNA form, the CDR3 reads TGCGCCAGCAGCCAGACAGGGGGCGAGAACACTGAAGCTTTCTTT.

In regard to this clone: This could be a read error, since a much larger clone is one nucleotide away. This specimen includes other DNA sequences encoding the same CDR3. The chain recombines TRBV7-2 with TRBJ2-3; D ambiguous. V dropped 3 bases and J dropped 2 bases, with 6 bases sitting between them. This CDR3 has 13 amino acids. Germline V lookup: CDR1 SGHTA, CDR2 FQGNSA. DNA for the CDR3: TGTGCCAGCAGCTTCCCCAACACAGATACGCAGTATTTT. Its protein product is CASSFPNTDTQYF.

The chain is built from TRBV2 and TRBJ2-1, with D uncertain. The CDR3 has 15 residues. CDR1 and CDR2 (germline): SNHLY, FYNNEI. Trimming took 5 bases from V and 0 from J, leaving 11 bases between them. CDR3 nucleotide sequence: TGTGCCAGCAGTACGGATTATTCCTCCTACAATGAGCAGTTCTTC. It encodes CASSTDYSSYNEQFF.

This clone has only one observation. The chain joins TRBV7-9 to TRBJ2-5; no clear D gene. The J call is doubtful: the DNA matches TRBJ2-7 better. The CDR3 contains 15 residues. Per the germline V gene, CDR1 is SEHNR and CDR2 is FQNEAQ (reference sequence). In DNA form, the CDR3 reads TGTGCCAGCAGCTTAGGCAGTGACCCCGCCTACGAGCAGTACTTC. It codes for CASSLGSDPAYEQYF.

This clone has more than one count but fewer than ten. The rearrangement uses TRBV19 and TRBJ1-5; TRBD1 is a possible D gene (6 bases). Germline CDR1 is LNHDA and CDR2 is SQIVND (reference sequence). Trimming removed 4 bases from V and 0 bases from J, with 7 bases in between. This CDR3 is built from 14 residues. CDR3 DNA sequence: TGTGCCAGTAGTAGCAGGGGTAGCAATCAGCCCCAGCATTTT. This sequence encodes CASSSRGSNQPQHF.

Turning to this clone: A clone one base away is much larger, so this may be a read error. The rearrangement uses TRBV19 and TRBJ1-1; D might be TRBD1 (6 bases). Germline CDR1 is LNHDA and CDR2 is SQIVND (reference sequence). CDR3 length: 13 amino acids. V lost 10 bases to trimming and J lost 11 bases, with 23 bases between them. Written as DNA, the CDR3 is TGTGCCACTACCCCCTTTGTGGGGGCGTTGGCTTTCTTT. It specifies CATTPFVGALAFF.